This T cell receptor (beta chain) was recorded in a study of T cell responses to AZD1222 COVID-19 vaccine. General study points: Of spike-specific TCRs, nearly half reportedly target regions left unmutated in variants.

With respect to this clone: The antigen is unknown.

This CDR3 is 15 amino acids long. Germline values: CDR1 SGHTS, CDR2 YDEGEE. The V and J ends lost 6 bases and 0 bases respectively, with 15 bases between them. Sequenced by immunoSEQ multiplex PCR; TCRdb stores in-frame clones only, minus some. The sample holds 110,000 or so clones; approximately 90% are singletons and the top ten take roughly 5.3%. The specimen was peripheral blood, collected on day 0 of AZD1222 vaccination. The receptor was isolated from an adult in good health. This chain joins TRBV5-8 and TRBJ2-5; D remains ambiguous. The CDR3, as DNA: TGTGCCAGCAACTCGGCCAAAACTTACCAAGAGACCCAGTACTTC. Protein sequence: CASNSAKTYQETQYF.